The following is a T cell receptor beta chain sequence with its context. Method: immunoSEQ multiplex PCR; TCRdb's copy keeps in-frame clones and lacks some. The data show a few hundred thousand clones, approximately 83% seen once. This entry is derived from a study of blood T cell repertoires in COVID-19. Overall study: The United States, Italy and Spain provided the acute and convalescent COVID-19 samples. T cells, B-cell-depleted T cells, or PBMCs supplied cDNA or gDNA.

The ends were cut back, 2 bases at V and 5 bases at J, with 7 bases in the middle. CDR3 size: 13 residues. Germline V gene lookup returns CDR1 MNHNS and CDR2 SASEGT. The J gene is TRBJ1-5, the V gene TRBV6-1, with D unresolved. The source of this sequence is a woman between 50 and 59 years old with acute or convalescent COVID-19. What was sequenced was peripheral blood. Here the CDR3 DNA reads TGTGCCAGCAGTGAATCCATTTATCAGCCCCAGCATTTT. It yields the protein CASSESIYQPQHF.